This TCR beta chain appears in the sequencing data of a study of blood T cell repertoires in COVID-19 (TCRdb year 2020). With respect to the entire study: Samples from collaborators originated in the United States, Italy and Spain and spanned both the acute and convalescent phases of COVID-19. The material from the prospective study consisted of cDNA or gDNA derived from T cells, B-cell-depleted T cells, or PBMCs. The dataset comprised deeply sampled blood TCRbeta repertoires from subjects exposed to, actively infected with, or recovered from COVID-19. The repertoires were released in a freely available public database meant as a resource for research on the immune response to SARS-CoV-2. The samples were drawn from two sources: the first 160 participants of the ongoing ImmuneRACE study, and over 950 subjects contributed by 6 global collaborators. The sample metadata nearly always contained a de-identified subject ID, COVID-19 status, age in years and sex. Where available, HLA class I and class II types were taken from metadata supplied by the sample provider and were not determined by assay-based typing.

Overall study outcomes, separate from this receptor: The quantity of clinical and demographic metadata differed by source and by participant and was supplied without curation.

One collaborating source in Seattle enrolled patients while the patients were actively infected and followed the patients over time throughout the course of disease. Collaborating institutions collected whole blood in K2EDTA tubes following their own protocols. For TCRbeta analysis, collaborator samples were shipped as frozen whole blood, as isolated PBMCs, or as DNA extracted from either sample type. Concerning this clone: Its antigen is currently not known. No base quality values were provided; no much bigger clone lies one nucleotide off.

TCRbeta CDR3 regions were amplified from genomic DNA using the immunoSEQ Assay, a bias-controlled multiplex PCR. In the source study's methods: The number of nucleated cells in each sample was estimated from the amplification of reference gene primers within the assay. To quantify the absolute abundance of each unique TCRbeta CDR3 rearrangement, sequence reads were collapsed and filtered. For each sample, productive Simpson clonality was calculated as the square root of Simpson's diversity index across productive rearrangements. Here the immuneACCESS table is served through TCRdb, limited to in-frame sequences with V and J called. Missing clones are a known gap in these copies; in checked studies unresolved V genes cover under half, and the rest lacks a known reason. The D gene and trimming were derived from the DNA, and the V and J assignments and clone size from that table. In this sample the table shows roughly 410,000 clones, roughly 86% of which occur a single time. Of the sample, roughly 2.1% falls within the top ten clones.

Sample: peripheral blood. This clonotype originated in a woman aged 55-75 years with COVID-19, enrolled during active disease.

The bases read TGCGCCAGCAGCTATGTTACAGGGTTGGCTGATGGCTACACCTTC. Translated, it reads CASSYVTGLADGYTF. The chain is made from TRBV5-1 and TRBJ1-2; the best D guess is TRBD1, with 6 bases matching. Measured from the cysteine to the phenylalanine, the CDR3 is 15 residues long. Left in the record is the CDR3 DNA by itself, 45 bases read in frame from the first base. CDR1 and CDR2 were assigned from the germline V gene as SGHRS and YFSETQ. V is reduced by 3 bases and J by 6 bases, leaving a spacing of 18 bases between them.